Each of the 13 T cell receptor beta chains below was sequenced from the same sample in a study of T cells in Graves' hyperthyroidism and ophthalmopathy. RNA transcripts served as the template for amplifying TCR beta CDR3 regions. HTBI primers were the set used in a first-round RT-PCR of the TCR CDR3. TCRdb independently ran MiXCR on the multiplex PCR reads; one entry per CDR3 protein. The sample has roughly 570,000 distinct CDR3 sequences, approximately 44% seen once. The material sequenced was peripheral blood or thyroid tissue (not recorded which). The receptors come from an adult woman with Graves' disease, either hyperthyroidism or ophthalmopathy (not recorded which).

The rearrangement joins TRBV9 to TRBJ2-6; TRBD1 might be the D (5 bases). This CDR3 contains 15 residues. Deletions cut 5 bases from V and 2 bases from J, with 11 bases between. CDR1 is SGDLS, CDR2 YYNGEE, per germline. DNA for the CDR3: TGTGCCAGCAGTACAGAACAGGCTGGGGCCAACGTCCTGACTTTC. Protein sequence: CASSTEQAGANVLTF.

The rearrangement uses TRBV19 and TRBJ2-6; D uncertain. The V gene's germline CDR1 is LNHDA and CDR2 SQIVND (reference sequence). Trimming removed 6 bases from V and 0 bases from J, with 6 bases in between. This CDR3 region has 14 residues. The CDR3 DNA reads TGTGCCAGTAGGCAGATCTCTGGGGCCAACGTCCTGACTTTC. Protein sequence: CASRQISGANVLTF.

With regard to this clonotype: The CDR3 does not close with the conserved phenylalanine or tryptophan, likely indicating a read error. The limits of the CDR3 on the DNA are not certain, so only TCRdb's listed CDR3 is given. This chain connects TRBV7-9 to TRBJ1-2. The CDR3 is 9 residues long, ends included. Germline lookup yields CDR1 SEHNR and CDR2 FQNEAQ (reference sequence). The CDR3 sequence is CASSLVTPS.

The genes are TRBV7-9 and TRBJ1-2, with D unclear. CDR1 SEHNR and CDR2 FQNEAQ come from the germline V gene (reference sequence). This CDR3 is 15 amino acids long. V was pared by 4 bases and J by 1 base, with 13 bases between. The CDR3 DNA sequence: TGTGCCAGCAGCTCTGACGGGGTTGTTAACTATGGCTACACCTTC. Protein: CASSSDGVVNYGYTF.

J is TRBJ1-1 and V is TRBV29-1; weak D call: TRBD1 (6 bases). The CDR3 runs to 14 residues. CDR1 is SQVTM, CDR2 ANQGSEA, per germline. V was trimmed by 7 bases and J by 1 base, leaving 16 bases between them. The CDR3 bases are TGCAGCGGGCGGGGGGGCTCCGCGAACACTGAAGCTTTCTTT. Translating gives CSGRGGSANTEAFF.

The V gene is TRBV5-1, the J gene TRBJ2-5; D tentatively fits TRBD1 or TRBD2 (5 bases each). The tail of the sequence fits TRBJ2-1 better, so the J call may be wrong. CDR1 and CDR2 from the germline V gene are SGHRS and YFSETQ. This CDR3 spans 14 amino acids. Here the CDR3 reads CASSYGGSYNEQFF. In nucleotides, the CDR3 is TGCGCCAGCAGCTATGGGGGTTCCTACAATGAGCAGTTCTTC.

This clonotype appeared many times. V is TRBV9 and J is TRBJ2-6; the D gene is possibly TRBD2 (5 bases). CDR1 SGDLS and CDR2 YYNGEE come from the germline V gene. The V end was cut by 4 bases, the J end by 1 base, with 12 bases between. The CDR3 length is 16 residues. In nucleotides, the CDR3 is TGTGCCAGCAGCCCCTTCGGGGTGTCTGGGGCCAACGTCCTGACTTTC. This gives the protein CASSPFGVSGANVLTF.

This clonotype showed up many times. The rearrangement uses TRBV30 and TRBJ1-2; TRBD1 is a possible D gene (6 bases). CDR3 length: 14 amino acids. Trimming took off 6 bases at V and 3 bases at J, with 17 bases between the two ends. CDR1 is GTSNPN, CDR2 SVGIG, per germline (reference sequence). The CDR3 reads CACPDRTGYYGYTF. Written as DNA, the CDR3 is TGTGCCTGCCCAGATCGAACAGGGTACTATGGCTACACCTTC. The variable domain in full, with the rest retrieved from reference TRBV30 and TRBJ1-2, is SQTIHQWPATLVQPVGSPLSLECTVEGTSNPNLYWYRQAAGRGLQLLFYSVGIGQISSEVPQNLSASRPQDRQFILSSKKLLLSDSGFYLCACPDRTGYYGYTFGSGTRLTVV.

The table lists this clonotype with many counts. This chain links TRBV12-3 or TRBV12-4 with TRBJ1-5; D is perhaps TRBD1 (6 bases). CDR3 length: 14 residues. The V gene lost 4 bases and the J gene lost 7 bases, with 14 bases spanning the gap. CDR3 region: CASSSTGTGQPQHF. The CDR3 coding sequence is TGTGCCAGCAGTTCTACAGGGACGGGGCAGCCCCAGCATTTT.

Many counts were recorded for this clonotype. This chain connects TRBV2 to TRBJ2-7; D may correspond to TRBD1 or TRBD2 (5 bases each). CDR3 length equals 14 residues. Deletions cut 1 base from V and 3 bases from J, with 10 bases between. Germline V gene lookup returns CDR1 SNHLY and CDR2 FYNNEI. The CDR3 bases are TGTGCCAGCAGTGAAGGAGGGGTCGGCTACGAGCAGTACTTC. Its protein is CASSEGGVGYEQYF.

This clonotype has at least ten counts. The V call is TRBV10-1, the J call TRBJ2-5; 9 nucleotides match TRBD1. Germline V CDR1 and CDR2: WNHNN, SYGVQD (reference sequence). V shed 6 bases and J 4 bases; nucleotides not matched to a gene: 9. This CDR3 region has 15 residues. This chain's CDR3 is CASSSTGTGIETQYF. In DNA, the CDR3 is TGCGCCAGCAGCAGCACCGGGACAGGGATAGAGACCCAGTACTTC.

This clonotype was seen at least ten times. The genes are TRBV7-9 and TRBJ2-7, with 9 bases identical to TRBD2. This CDR3 has 15 amino acids. Germline CDR1 and CDR2: SEHNR and FQNEAQ (reference sequence). V trimming: 7 bases; J trimming: 6 bases; junction bases outside the gene matches: 13. CDR3 coding DNA: TGTGCCAGCATTTATTTGTCAGCGGGAGGCGGCGAGCAGTACTTC. Encoded protein: CASIYLSAGGGEQYF.

The gene calls are TRBV20-1 and TRBJ1-4, with TRBD1 matching 7 bases. CDR3 length: 15 amino acids. Germline CDR1 and CDR2: DFQATT and SNEGSKA (reference sequence). J was trimmed by 5 bases and V by 6 bases; bases with no gene match: 12. The chain's CDR3 is CSARMGDSPNEKLFF. CDR3 nucleotide sequence: TGCAGTGCCAGGATGGGGGACAGCCCCAATGAAAAACTGTTTTTT.